The rows below give T cell receptor beta chains drawn from one sample of a study of cytomegalovirus exposure and HLA in healthy donors. Profiling relied on immunoSEQ multiplex PCR, and the TCRdb table lists in-frame clones only, not all of them. In total, the table holds tens of thousands of clones. The sequenced sample was PBMCs. These receptors all come from a man between 45 and 60 years old in good health and CMV-seronegative. The CDR3 runs from the conserved cysteine through the conserved F or W. D genes are given only for firm matches.

V	D	J	CDR3	DNA
TRBV29-1	TRBD2	TRBJ2-3	CSVGLAGGITDTQYF	TGCAGCGTGGGACTAGCGGGGGGGATCACAGATACGCAGTATTTT
TRBV4-3	-	TRBJ1-2	CASSQDLSRDYGYTF	TGCGCCAGCAGCCAAGATCTTTCCCGGGACTATGGCTACACCTTC
TRBV7-8	TRBD1	TRBJ1-3	CASSKDRVGNTIYF	TGTGCCAGCAGCAAAGACAGGGTTGGAAACACCATATATTTT
TRBV6-5	-	TRBJ1-2	CASSYFGVTLGYGYTF	TGTGCCAGCAGTTACTTCGGGGTAACGTTAGGCTATGGCTACACCTTC
TRBV6-1	-	TRBJ2-7	CASATFTTYEQYF	TGTGCCAGCGCGACATTTACCACCTACGAGCAGTACTTC
TRBV19	-	TRBJ1-5	CASIRSTLSNQPQHF	TGTGCCAGTATCCGGTCTACCCTTAGCAATCAGCCCCAGCATTTT
TRBV28	TRBD1	TRBJ2-6	CASRFGTAIRSGANVLTF	TGTGCCAGCCGCTTTGGGACAGCTATCCGCTCTGGGGCCAACGTCCTGACTTTC
TRBV2	-	TRBJ2-5	CAVRRVQETQYF	TGTGCCGTCCGCCGGGTGCAAGAGACCCAGTACTTC
TRBV6-5	TRBD1	TRBJ1-2	CASSYSLAGGNYGYTF	TGTGCCAGCAGTTATTCCCTGGCAGGGGGCAACTATGGCTACACCTTC
TRBV28	TRBD1	TRBJ2-5	CASSGRGKQETQYF	TGTGCCAGCAGTGGCAGGGGGAAACAAGAGACCCAGTACTTC
TRBV28	TRBD2	TRBJ2-3	CASSLSTGGGLLDTQYF	TGTGCCAGCAGTTTATCTACCGGCGGGGGTCTGTTAGATACGCAGTATTTT
TRBV7-3	TRBD2	TRBJ2-1	CASSETLAGGTHEQFF	TGTGCCAGCAGCGAAACACTAGCGGGGGGCACCCATGAGCAGTTCTTC
TRBV10-3	-	TRBJ1-2	CAISELGENYGYTF	TGTGCCATCAGTGAGCTAGGGGAAAACTATGGCTACACCTTC
TRBV28	TRBD1	TRBJ1-3	CASSLVQGAGNTIYF	TGTGCCAGCAGTTTGGTACAGGGGGCAGGAAACACCATATATTTT
TRBV4-1	-	TRBJ2-5	CASSQAEAGQETQYF	TGCGCCAGCAGCCAAGCTGAGGCGGGACAAGAGACCCAGTACTTC
TRBV7-2	-	TRBJ1-5	CASSLSGSYQPQHF	TGTGCCAGCAGCTTATCGGGTTCTTATCAGCCCCAGCATTTT
TRBV7-9	-	TRBJ1-4	CASSQTGGWEKLFF	TGTGCCAGCAGCCAAACGGGGGGATGGGAAAAACTGTTTTTT
TRBV5-1	TRBD1	TRBJ2-3	CASSFTGVGDTQYF	TGCGCCAGCAGCTTCACAGGGGTCGGAGATACGCAGTATTTT
TRBV13	-	TRBJ2-1	CASRTDSFMNNEQFF	TGTGCCAGCAGAACCGACAGCTTTATGAACAATGAGCAGTTCTTC
TRBV28	-	TRBJ2-7	CASNSFRGVYEQYF	TGTGCCAGCAACTCATTCAGGGGAGTGTACGAGCAGTACTTC
TRBV28	-	TRBJ1-5	CASSFMTGPNQPQHF	TGTGCCAGCAGTTTCATGACAGGCCCCAATCAGCCCCAGCATTTT
TRBV7-2	-	TRBJ2-1	CASSTSGTSTNEQFF	TGTGCCAGCAGCACCTCCGGGACTTCAACCAATGAGCAGTTCTTC
TRBV4-3	TRBD2	TRBJ2-1	CASSQGTSGGAWNEQFF	TGCGCCAGCAGCCAAGGGACTAGCGGGGGGGCATGGAATGAGCAGTTCTTC
TRBV19	-	TRBJ1-1	CASRLTPGGGLNTEAFF	TGTGCCAGTAGACTGACGCCCGGGGGTGGGTTGAACACTGAAGCTTTCTTT
TRBV2	-	TRBJ2-7	CASSEGAEGGAYEQYF	TGTGCCAGCAGTGAAGGTGCGGAGGGAGGTGCCTACGAGCAGTACTTC
TRBV6-5	-	TRBJ2-5	CASSYQGSKFGETQYF	TGTGCCAGCAGCTACCAGGGTTCCAAGTTCGGAGAGACCCAGTACTTC
TRBV27	-	TRBJ2-7	CASSFPEQYF	TGTGCCAGCAGTTTTCCAGAGCAGTACTTC
TRBV7-9	-	TRBJ1-6	CASSLPTSNSPLHF	TGTGCCAGCAGCTTACCTACGAGCAATTCACCCCTCCACTTT
TRBV7-3	-	TRBJ2-3	CASSLEGTDTQYF	TGTGCCAGCAGCTTAGAGGGCACAGATACGCAGTATTTT
TRBV5-1	-	TRBJ1-5	CASSIRDTPNSNQPQHF	TGCGCCAGCAGCATACGGGACACACCTAATAGCAATCAGCCCCAGCATTTT
TRBV5-1	-	TRBJ2-7	CASSLARTASYEQYF	TGCGCCAGCAGCTTGGCCCGGACAGCATCCTACGAGCAGTACTTC
TRBV12-5	-	TRBJ1-1	CASGLGQGRAFF	TGTGCTAGTGGCCTGGGGCAGGGAAGAGCTTTCTTT
TRBV6-5	-	TRBJ1-2	CASSYAENYGYTF	TGTGCCAGCAGTTATGCGGAAAACTATGGCTACACCTTC
TRBV27	-	TRBJ1-4	CASSWSFNNNEKLFF	TGTGCCAGCAGTTGGAGTTTTAACAATAATGAAAAACTGTTTTTT
TRBV9	-	TRBJ2-5	CASSVGGRETQYF	TGTGCCAGCAGCGTAGGTGGGAGGGAGACCCAGTACTTC
TRBV18	-	TRBJ1-4	CASSPQPGNEKLFF	TGTGCCAGCTCACCACAACCCGGGAATGAAAAACTGTTTTTT